The next 27 T cell receptor beta chains were all read from a single sample in a study of blood T cell repertoires in COVID-19. Measured with immunoSEQ multiplex PCR; TCRdb has only the in-frame clones, and not every one. The table shows approximately 15,000 clones, with over 65% occurring only once. The source material was peripheral blood. Receptors originate from a man aged 60 to 69 with active or convalescent COVID-19.

The V gene is TRBV30, the J gene TRBJ1-4; TRBD1 aligns across 7 bases. Germline lookup yields CDR1 GTSNPN and CDR2 SVGIG (reference sequence). Germline trimming cut 3 bases from V and 0 bases from J; bases unmatched to any gene: 10. There are 17 residues in the CDR3. CDR3 sequence reads: CAWSDPRQGTTNEKLFF. Here the CDR3 DNA reads TGTGCCTGGAGCGACCCACGACAGGGAACAACTAATGAAAAACTGTTTTTT.

This clone has only one observation. The chain combines TRBV19 with TRBJ1-5; 7 bases map to TRBD1. V was pared by 8 bases and J by 6 bases, with 7 bases of the junction left unmatched. The CDR3 has 13 residues. Germline lookup yields CDR1 LNHDA and CDR2 SQIVND (reference sequence). Here the CDR3 reads CASGSGTAQPQHF. As DNA, the CDR3 is TGTGCCAGTGGGTCCGGGACAGCTCAGCCCCAGCATTTT.

This clone is medium-sized within its sample. The gene calls are TRBV11-2 and TRBJ2-1; 9 bases agree with TRBD2. J gave up 0 bases and V 8 bases, and 2 bases lay outside the gene matches. This CDR3 spans 14 amino acids. The V gene's germline CDR1 is SGHAT and CDR2 FQNNGV. The CDR3 loop is CASDSGSSYNEQFF. The CDR3, as DNA: TGTGCCAGCGATAGCGGGAGCTCCTACAATGAGCAGTTCTTC.

This sequence joins TRBV7-9 and TRBJ2-7, with D possibly TRBD1 on 5 matching bases. Per germline, CDR1 SEHNR and CDR2 FQNEAQ (reference sequence). V was trimmed by 5 bases and J by 3 bases, leaving 11 bases between them. This CDR3 has 13 residues. The CDR3 reads CASSEGAFYEQYF. The CDR3 DNA sequence: TGTGCCAGCAGCGAAGGGGCTTTCTACGAGCAGTACTTC.

The chain recombines TRBV29-1 with TRBJ1-2; 8 nucleotides match TRBD1. The CDR3 contains 12 residues. The V and J ends lost 6 bases and 4 bases, in that order; junction bases with no gene match: 4. Germline V gene lookup returns CDR1 SQVTM and CDR2 ANQGSEA. This CDR3 reads CSVGQEGYGYTF. The CDR3, as DNA: TGCAGCGTGGGACAGGAAGGCTATGGCTACACCTTC.

V is TRBV5-1 and J is TRBJ1-2, with D perhaps matching TRBD1 (5 bases). Germline V gene sequence: CDR1 SGHRS, CDR2 YFSETQ. The V and J ends lost 1 base and 0 bases respectively, with 10 bases between them. The CDR3 runs 15 residues. The CDR3 is CASSLTDIANYGYTF. The CDR3 region has the DNA TGCGCCAGCAGCTTGACGGACATAGCTAACTATGGCTACACCTTC. Supplemented by reference TRBV5-1 and TRBJ1-2, the full variable domain reads KAGVTQTPRYLIKTRGQQVTLSCSPISGHRSVSWYQQTPGQGLQFLFEYFSETQRNKGNFPGRFSGRQFSNSRSEMNVSTLELGDSALYLCASSLTDIANYGYTFGSGTRLTVV.

The chain combines TRBV7-2 with TRBJ2-7; tentatively, D is TRBD2 (5 bases). The CDR3 runs 13 residues. Trimming stripped 4 bases from V and 3 bases from J, with 10 bases between. Germline CDR1 SGHTA, CDR2 FQGNSA. The CDR3 sequence is CASSSNRDYEQYF. In nucleotides, the CDR3 is TGTGCCAGCAGCTCGAACCGGGACTACGAGCAGTACTTC.

This clone was counted only a few times. The CDR3 nucleotides are TGTGCCAGCAGCTCCCAAAATAGTAAGCAGTACTTC. Protein product: CASSSQNSKQYF. V and J are TRBV9 and TRBJ2-7; no clear D gene. Germline CDR1 SGDLS, CDR2 YYNGEE. This CDR3 is built from 12 residues. V shed 4 bases and J shed 8 bases, with 13 bases lying between them.

As DNA, the CDR3 is TGTGCCAGCAGCTACGGACAGGGGATGGATGAAAAACTGTTTTTT. It translates to CASSYGQGMDEKLFF. The chain carries TRBV7-9 and TRBJ1-4, with TRBD1 identical over 9 bases. Germline V gene data show CDR1 as SEHNR and CDR2 as FQNEAQ (reference sequence). The V gene end was trimmed by 4 bases and the J gene end by 6 bases; junction bases not matched to a gene: 6. This CDR3 spans 15 amino acids.

The chain has TRBV12-3 or TRBV12-4 and TRBJ2-5, with D uncertain. The CDR3 spans 12 residues. Trimming cost V 3 bases and J 5 bases, with 7 bases left between them. The CDR3 sequence is CASSFDRETQYF. In nucleotides, the CDR3 is TGTGCCAGCAGTTTTGATCGGGAGACCCAGTACTTC.

This clone was seen a single time. This chain uses TRBV5-6 with TRBJ2-6; 8 bases fit TRBD1. After removal of 6 bases from V and 1 base from J, the junction contained 12 bases not matched to a gene. The CDR3 runs 18 residues. The germline V gene has CDR1 SGHDT and CDR2 YYEEEE. The CDR3 protein is CASKETGEEWSGANVLTF. The CDR3 DNA reads TGTGCCAGCAAGGAGACAGGGGAAGAGTGGTCTGGGGCCAACGTCCTGACTTTC.

V is TRBV5-1 and J is TRBJ2-5; D may be TRBD1 (5 bases). The CDR3 loop spans 15 amino acids. V lost 3 bases and J lost 4, with 16 bases in between. Germline V gene data show CDR1 as SGHRS and CDR2 as YFSETQ. CDR3 in DNA: TGCGCCAGCAGCTCCCTGGCAGGGCAGCGAGAGACCCAGTACTTC. The encoded protein is CASSSLAGQRETQYF.

V is TRBV5-4 and J is TRBJ2-7; 8 nucleotides match TRBD1. CDR3 length equals 15 residues. J was trimmed by 0 bases and V by 6 bases; bases with no gene match: 8. CDR1 and CDR2 from the germline V gene are SGHNT and YYREEE (reference sequence). CDR3 bases: TGTGCCAGCACCCCGGGACAGGCGAGCTCCTACGAGCAGTACTTC. It yields the protein CASTPGQASSYEQYF. Variable domain in full (rest from reference TRBV5-4 and TRBJ2-7): ETGVTQSPTHLIKTRGQQVTLRCSSQSGHNTVSWYQQALGQGPQFIFQYYREEENGRGNFPPRFSGLQFPNYSSELNVNALELDDSALYLCASTPGQASSYEQYFGPGTRLTVT.

CDR3 coding DNA: TGTGCCAGCAGCCCCCTATATAGCGGGGGGGGCTACGAGCAGTACTTC. Its translation: CASSPLYSGGGYEQYF. The chain is built from TRBV3-1 (or the pseudogene TRBV3-2) and TRBJ2-7; 11 nucleotides line up with TRBD2. V dropped 4 bases and J dropped 3; count of bases not matched to a gene: 8. Looked up from germline, CDR1 is LGHDT and CDR2 is YNNKEL (reference sequence). The CDR3 has 16 amino acids.

The rearrangement links TRBV30 to TRBJ1-1, with a possible D match to TRBD1 (5 bases). With 2 bases removed from V and 4 bases from J, the gap between germline ends came to 11 bases. This CDR3 has 13 amino acids. The V gene's germline CDR1 is GTSNPN and CDR2 SVGIG (reference sequence). The CDR3 bases are TGTGCCTGGAGTCCAGGGCAGGTCACTGAAGCTTTCTTT. Amino acid sequence: CAWSPGQVTEAFF.

This clone appeared a few times. The chain uses TRBV5-1 and TRBJ2-1; 9 bases are a match to TRBD2. Germline values: CDR1 SGHRS, CDR2 YFSETQ. V lost 0 bases to trimming and J lost 12 bases; unmatched junction nucleotides: 10. This CDR3 contains 15 residues. Here the CDR3 reads CASSLVPSGVSGQFF. The CDR3 DNA reads as TGCGCCAGCAGCTTGGTGCCTAGCGGGGTCTCGGGGCAGTTCTTC.

This clone was detected only a few times. V and J are TRBV19 and TRBJ2-2, with no clear D. Trimming removed 5 bases at V and 6 bases at J, with 10 bases between. CDR1 and CDR2 from the germline V gene are LNHDA and SQIVND (reference sequence). The length of the CDR3 is 13 residues. The CDR3 here is CASSPQLAGELFF. The DNA for the CDR3 is TGTGCCAGTAGTCCTCAGCTAGCCGGGGAGCTGTTTTTT.

This clone was seen once. The same CDR3 is also encoded by other DNA sequences in this sample. This rearrangement joins TRBV7-2 to TRBJ2-3, with 7 bases aligning to TRBD2. The CDR3 is 14 residues long. V trimming: 6 bases; J trimming: 1 base; junction bases outside the gene matches: 4. Germline V gene lookup returns CDR1 SGHTA and CDR2 FQGNSA. CDR3 DNA sequence: TGTGCCAGCAGACCTAGCGGTGGCACAGATACGCAGTATTTT. Its protein is CASRPSGGTDTQYF.

The count of this clone is one. This rearrangement joins TRBV28 to TRBJ2-2, with 8 bases lining up with TRBD2. CDR3 size: 14 residues. Germline V gene sequence: CDR1 MDHEN, CDR2 SYDVKM. V shed 5 bases, J shed 5 bases, and the junction held 4 bases outside the gene matches. Here the CDR3 DNA reads TGTGCCAGCAGTCGGGAGGGGTGGACCGGGGAGCTGTTTTTT. This codes for CASSREGWTGELFF.

Only a few counts were recorded for this clone. The V call is TRBV7-9, the J call TRBJ1-2; 8 nucleotides agree with TRBD1. The length of the CDR3 is 15 residues. V shed 5 bases and J 4 bases; nucleotides not matched to a gene: 9. Germline assignment: CDR1 SEHNR and CDR2 FQNEAQ (reference sequence). CDR3 amino acids: CASSMDRETIYGYTF. The DNA of the CDR3 is TGTGCCAGCAGCATGGACAGGGAAACCATCTATGGCTACACCTTC.

V and J are TRBV6-5 and TRBJ1-2; tentatively, D is TRBD1 (5 bases). Trimming took off 3 bases at V and 7 bases at J, with 12 bases between the two ends. Per germline, CDR1 MNHEY and CDR2 SVGAGI. The CDR3 totals 13 residues. CDR3 amino acids: CASSYANRGGYTF. The CDR3 DNA is TGTGCCAGCAGTTATGCCAATAGGGGTGGCTACACCTTC.

The chain links TRBV2 to TRBJ2-3; 11 bases align to TRBD2. Looked up from germline, CDR1 is SNHLY and CDR2 is FYNNEI. V shed 6 bases and J 2 bases; nucleotides not matched to a gene: 4. There are 15 residues in the CDR3. The CDR3 nucleotides are TGTGCCAGCAGCTCGACTAGCGGGGTCACAGATACGCAGTATTTT. Translation gives CASSSTSGVTDTQYF.

Notes on this clone: Distinct nucleotide sequences in the sample also encode this CDR3. This chain joins TRBV24-1 and TRBJ2-3; weak D call: TRBD2 (6 bases). The CDR3 contains 12 residues. CDR1 is KGHDR and CDR2 is SFDVKD in the germline V gene. The ends were cut back, 9 bases at V and 0 bases at J, with 6 bases in the middle. CDR3 residues: CATGTSTDTQYF. DNA of the CDR3: TGTGCCACCGGGACTAGCACAGATACGCAGTATTTT.

The gene calls are TRBV6-5 and TRBJ1-5; 11 nucleotides line up with TRBD1. The germline V gene encodes CDR1 MNHEY and CDR2 SVGAGI. Trimming removed 8 bases from V and 7 bases from J; junction bases left unmatched: 4. This CDR3 is built from 13 residues. In DNA form, the CDR3 reads TGTGCCAGCGGACAGGGGGCCGGGCAGCCCCAGCATTTT. Residues: CASGQGAGQPQHF.

The rearrangement joins TRBV18 to TRBJ2-1; 8 nucleotides match TRBD2. Germline assignment: CDR1 KGHSH and CDR2 LQKENI. The CDR3 contains 15 residues. The trim removed 5 bases at V and 5 bases at J, leaving 8 bases unmatched. CDR3 sequence: CASSAPGLGNNEQFF. Here the CDR3 DNA reads TGTGCCAGCTCAGCTCCGGGACTAGGGAACAATGAGCAGTTCTTC.

The chain uses TRBV27 and TRBJ1-1; the match to TRBD1 covers 8 bases. The germline CDR1 and CDR2 sequences are MNHEY and SMNVEV (reference sequence). V lost 6 bases to trimming and J lost 1 base; unmatched junction nucleotides: 4. This CDR3 region has 14 residues. CDR3 sequence (DNA): TGTGCCAGCAGACCGGGACAGGAGAACACTGAAGCTTTCTTT. This encodes CASRPGQENTEAFF.

The genes are TRBV9 and TRBJ2-3, with 10 positions matching TRBD1. The V gene's germline CDR1 is SGDLS and CDR2 YYNGEE. This CDR3 has 15 residues. V shed 4 bases, J shed 6 bases, and the junction held 8 bases outside the gene matches. In nucleotides, the CDR3 is TGTGCCAGCAGCATCCGACAGGGGGCTAGGGATACGCAGTATTTT. This gives the protein CASSIRQGARDTQYF.